One sample yielded the 18 T cell receptor beta chains listed below, sequenced in a study of blood T cell repertoires in COVID-19. Here immunoSEQ multiplex PCR was the method, and the copy in TCRdb shows in-frame clones only, minus some. The sample has 250,000 to 350,000 clones, around nine tenths seen once. Input material: peripheral blood. These receptors all stem from a woman aged 60 to 75 with acute or convalescent COVID-19.

CDR3 region: CASSLSGGGGNTIYF. In DNA, the CDR3 is TGTGCCAGCAGCTTGTCCGGAGGAGGTGGAAACACCATATATTTT. This rearrangement joins TRBV5-4 to TRBJ1-3; D call uncertain. Trimming removed 1 base at V and 3 bases at J, with 11 bases between. The length of the CDR3 is 15 residues. The germline CDR1 and CDR2 sequences are SGHNT and YYREEE (reference sequence).

This chain uses TRBV9 with TRBJ2-5; TRBD2 aligns across 10 bases. J gave up 2 bases and V 1 base, and 2 bases lay outside the gene matches. Germline V lookup: CDR1 SGDLS, CDR2 YYNGEE. This CDR3 region has 15 residues. CDR3 sequence: CASSVLAGAQETQYF. The CDR3 nucleotides are TGTGCCAGCAGCGTACTAGCGGGGGCGCAAGAGACCCAGTACTTC.

V usage is TRBV3-1 (or the pseudogene TRBV3-2) and J usage is TRBJ2-3, with 7 bases lining up with TRBD1. The CDR3 runs 15 residues. V trimming: 2 bases; J trimming: 1 base; junction bases outside the gene matches: 3. Per the germline V gene, CDR1 is LGHDT and CDR2 is YNNKEL (reference sequence). CDR3 in amino acids: CASSQRGPGTDTQYF. The CDR3 coding sequence is TGTGCCAGCAGCCAAAGGGGGCCTGGCACAGATACGCAGTATTTT.

The genes are TRBV27 and TRBJ1-4; D unclear. Germline values: CDR1 MNHEY, CDR2 SMNVEV (reference sequence). V was cut by 4 bases and J by 0 bases, with 9 bases left in between. This CDR3 has 15 residues. DNA of the CDR3: TGTGCCAGCAGTTCGAGCGTTGCAACTAATGAAAAACTGTTTTTT. Translation gives CASSSSVATNEKLFF.

The chain uses TRBV21-1 and TRBJ2-7; the table's D call, TRBD2, was not checked against the DNA. TRBV21-1 is a pseudogene. The CDR3 is 17 amino acids. CDR3 sequence reads: CASTCKEWVRYGYEQYF. CDR3 bases: TGTGCCAGCACCTGCAAGGAGTGGGTAAGGTACGGCTACGAGCAGTACTTC.

The rearrangement joins TRBV7-8 to TRBJ2-1, with a weak D call TRBD2 (6 bases). This CDR3 has 11 residues. Germline CDR1 is SGHVS and CDR2 is FQNEAQ. The V end was cut by 5 bases, the J end by 10 bases, with 9 bases between. DNA of the CDR3: TGTGCCAGCAGCCCAGGGAGGGAGCAGTTCTTC. Protein sequence: CASSPGREQFF.

The rearrangement uses TRBV5-1 and TRBJ2-7, with 10 bases aligning to TRBD1. The CDR3 spans 16 residues. CDR1 is SGHRS, CDR2 YFSETQ, per germline. V was pared by 3 bases and J by 3 bases, with 9 bases of the junction left unmatched. The CDR3 sequence: CASSYRQGASGYEQYF. DNA for the CDR3: TGCGCCAGCAGCTATCGACAGGGGGCCTCCGGCTACGAGCAGTACTTC.

The chain joins TRBV28 to TRBJ2-7; possibly TRBD1 for D (6 bases). CDR1 and CDR2 (germline): MDHEN, SYDVKM. V lost 8 bases, J lost 0 bases, and 14 bases lay in between. The CDR3 totals 14 residues. The CDR3 here is CASQGNGASYEQYF. The CDR3 region has the DNA TGTGCCAGCCAGGGGAACGGCGCCTCCTACGAGCAGTACTTC. Supplemented by reference TRBV28 and TRBJ2-7, the full variable domain reads DVKVTQSSRYLVKRTGEKVFLECVQDMDHENMFWYRQDPGLGLRLIYFSYDVKMKEKGDIPEGYSVSREKKERFSLILESASTNQTSMYLCASQGNGASYEQYFGPGTRLTVT.

On this clone itself: The junction and the germline gene differ at one end; a read error may be behind it. The chain has TRBV7-7 and TRBJ2-5; 7 bases are shared with TRBD1. CDR3 length: 16 amino acids. Germline CDR1 is SSHAT and CDR2 is FNYEAQ (reference sequence). CDR3 in amino acids: CASSFKGAANQETQYF. Here the CDR3 DNA reads TGTGCTAGCAGTTTCAAGGGGGCCGCCAACCAAGAGACCCAGTACTTC.

The chain is built from TRBV6-4 and TRBJ2-7, with a possible D match to TRBD2 (5 bases). This CDR3 region has 15 residues. V was trimmed by 4 bases and J by 4 bases, leaving 17 bases between them. Germline CDR1 and CDR2: MRHNA and SNTAGT. The CDR3 protein is CASSALRAEEYEQYF. The DNA for the CDR3 is TGTGCCAGCAGTGCCTTGAGAGCGGAGGAATACGAGCAGTACTTC.

J is TRBJ2-2 and V is TRBV18; 8 nucleotides line up with TRBD2. This CDR3 spans 16 amino acids. Germline V gene sequence: CDR1 KGHSH, CDR2 LQKENI. The ends lost 3 bases at V and 7 bases at J; junction bases unmatched: 10. CDR3 in DNA: TGTGCCAGCTCACCCCGCCAACCGGGGGGGTACGGGGAGCTGTTTTTT. Protein product: CASSPRQPGGYGELFF.

This chain uses TRBV4-3 with TRBJ2-1, with 7 bases that match TRBD2. CDR1 and CDR2 from the germline V gene are LGHNA and YSLEER. The CDR3 is made up of 16 amino acids. V was clipped by 0 bases and J by 9 bases; unmatched bases: 11. The CDR3 sequence: CASSQESRGRAGEQFF. CDR3 DNA sequence: TGCGCCAGCAGCCAAGAGTCTCGGGGGAGGGCGGGTGAGCAGTTCTTC.

V usage is TRBV28 and J usage is TRBJ2-3; 9 nucleotides align to TRBD1. The CDR3 sequence is 16 residues long. Germline values: CDR1 MDHEN, CDR2 SYDVKM. The trim removed 6 bases at V and 2 bases at J, leaving 9 bases unmatched. Here the CDR3 DNA reads TGTGCCAGCAGGGAACTGGGACAGGGAAACACAGATACGCAGTATTTT. This codes for CASRELGQGNTDTQYF. Using reference TRBV28 and TRBJ2-3 for the parts outside the CDR3, the full variable domain is DVKVTQSSRYLVKRTGEKVFLECVQDMDHENMFWYRQDPGLGLRLIYFSYDVKMKEKGDIPEGYSVSREKKERFSLILESASTNQTSMYLCASRELGQGNTDTQYFGPGTRLTVL.

The CDR3 sequence: CASSPKVGANEKLFF. In DNA, the CDR3 is TGTGCCAGCAGCCCCAAAGTAGGGGCTAATGAAAAACTGTTTTTT. This chain connects TRBV28 to TRBJ1-4, with a tentative D call TRBD1 (5 bases). Germline V gene lookup returns CDR1 MDHEN and CDR2 SYDVKM. This CDR3 is 15 amino acids long. Trimming stripped 6 bases from V and 3 bases from J, with 14 bases between.

This clone was observed a single time. The chain carries TRBV7-9 and TRBJ1-4; a possible D gene is TRBD1 (5 bases). CDR3 size: 17 residues. Germline V gene data show CDR1 as SEHNR and CDR2 as FQNEAQ (reference sequence). Between the trimmed V and J ends, which lost 5 bases and 0 bases, there was a span of 16 bases. CDR3 sequence (DNA): TGTGCCAGCAGCCCCGCGGGACTCTCGACAACTAATGAAAAACTGTTTTTT. Protein sequence: CASSPAGLSTTNEKLFF. Complete variable domain (other parts from reference TRBV7-9 and TRBJ1-4): DTGVSQNPRHKITKRGQNVTFRCDPISEHNRLYWYRQTLGQGPEFLTYFQNEAQLEKSRLLSDRFSAERPKGSFSTLEIQRTEQGDSAMYLCASSPAGLSTTNEKLFFGSGTQLSVL.

The genes are TRBV28 and TRBJ2-1; 8 bases agree with TRBD2. Looked up from germline, CDR1 is MDHEN and CDR2 is SYDVKM. J lost 10 bases, V lost 6 bases, and 14 bases had no gene match. This CDR3 spans 15 amino acids. CDR3 sequence (DNA): TGTGCCAGCAGCGTCCGGGTGACTAGCGATCACGAGCAGTTCTTC. This translates into CASSVRVTSDHEQFF.

About this clone itself: This same CDR3 is encoded by further DNA sequences in the sample. The CDR3 coding sequence is TGTGCCAGCAGTCTCCCAGGGGGATCCTACGAGCAGTACTTC. It yields the protein CASSLPGGSYEQYF. The V and J genes are TRBV5-6 and TRBJ2-7; 7 bases map to TRBD1. This CDR3 is built from 14 residues. J gave up 1 base and V 5 bases, and 6 bases lay outside the gene matches. Germline V lookup: CDR1 SGHDT, CDR2 YYEEEE.

The chain is built from TRBV6-4 and TRBJ2-1; no reliable D call. The germline V gene encodes CDR1 MRHNA and CDR2 SNTAGT. V lost 0 bases, J lost 1 base, and 7 bases lay in between. The CDR3 has 15 amino acids. The DNA of the CDR3 is TGTGCCAGCAGTGACTCGGCTAGGTCCTACAATGAGCAGTTCTTC. Translating it yields CASSDSARSYNEQFF.